The clone carrying this T cell receptor (delta chain) has at least ten counts. This CDR3 region has 20 residues. The V gene's germline CDR1 is TSWWSYY and CDR2 QGS. V shed 0 bases and J 6 bases; nucleotides not matched to a gene: 19. The record originates from a study of γδ T cells in repeated Plasmodium falciparum infection. TCRdb reanalysed the multiplex PCR reads via CATT. The data contain 80,000 to 95,000 delta-chain clones, more than 1.4% of them singletons. Bulk repertoires came from Vgamma9/Vdelta2+ or Vdelta2-negative gammadelta T cells flow-sorted from PBMC. The TCR was taken from a pool of human donors (malaria-infected and uninfected, not separated). The rearrangement joins TRDV1 to TRDJ1, with 10 bases lining up with TRDD3. Sequenced input: gamma-delta T cells from blood. CDR3: CALGELLASHRGGYGNKLIF. In DNA form, the CDR3 reads TGTGCTCTTGGGGAACTCCTTGCTTCCCATCGGGGGGGATACGGTAATAAACTCATCTTT.